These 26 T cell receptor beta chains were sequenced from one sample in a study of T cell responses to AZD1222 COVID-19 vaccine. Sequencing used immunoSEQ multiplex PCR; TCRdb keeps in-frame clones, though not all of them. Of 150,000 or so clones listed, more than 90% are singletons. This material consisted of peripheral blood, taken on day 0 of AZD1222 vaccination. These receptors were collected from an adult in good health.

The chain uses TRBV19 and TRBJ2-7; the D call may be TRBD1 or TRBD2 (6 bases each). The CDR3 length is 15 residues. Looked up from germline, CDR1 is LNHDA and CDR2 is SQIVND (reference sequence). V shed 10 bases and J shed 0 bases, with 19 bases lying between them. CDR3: CAIPRGAQSSYEQYF. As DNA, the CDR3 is TGTGCCATCCCAAGGGGGGCGCAGAGCTCCTACGAGCAGTACTTC.

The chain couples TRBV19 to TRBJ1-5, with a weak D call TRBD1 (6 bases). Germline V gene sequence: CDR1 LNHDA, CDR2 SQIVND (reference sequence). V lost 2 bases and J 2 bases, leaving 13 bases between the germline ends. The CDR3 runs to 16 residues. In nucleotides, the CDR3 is TGTGCCAGTAGTATAAGGGGGGGGGCAGGCAATCAGCCCCAGCATTTT. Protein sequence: CASSIRGGAGNQPQHF.

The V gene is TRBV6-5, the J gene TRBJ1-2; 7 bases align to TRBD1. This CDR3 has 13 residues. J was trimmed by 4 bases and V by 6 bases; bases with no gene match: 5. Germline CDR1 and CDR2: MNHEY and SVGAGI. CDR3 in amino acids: CASRPTGAYGYTF. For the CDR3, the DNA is TGTGCCAGCAGACCTACAGGGGCCTATGGCTACACCTTC.

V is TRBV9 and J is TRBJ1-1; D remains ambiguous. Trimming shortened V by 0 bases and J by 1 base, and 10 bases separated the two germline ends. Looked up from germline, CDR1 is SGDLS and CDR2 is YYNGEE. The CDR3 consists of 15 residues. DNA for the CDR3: TGTGCCAGCAGCGTAGATCGGACGGCGAACACTGAAGCTTTCTTT. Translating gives CASSVDRTANTEAFF.

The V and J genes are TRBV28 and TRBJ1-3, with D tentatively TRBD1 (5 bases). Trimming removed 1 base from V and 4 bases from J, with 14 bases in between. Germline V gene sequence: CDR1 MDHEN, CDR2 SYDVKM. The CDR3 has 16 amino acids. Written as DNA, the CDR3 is TGTGCCAGCAGTTTATCGCCGGGGACGACGGGAAACACCATATATTTT. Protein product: CASSLSPGTTGNTIYF.

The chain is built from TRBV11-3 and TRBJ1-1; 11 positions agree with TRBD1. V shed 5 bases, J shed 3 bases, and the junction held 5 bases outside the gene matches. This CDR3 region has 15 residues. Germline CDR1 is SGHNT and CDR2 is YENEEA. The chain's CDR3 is CASSNPGQGDTEAFF. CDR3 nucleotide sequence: TGTGCCAGCAGCAACCCGGGACAGGGGGACACTGAAGCTTTCTTT.

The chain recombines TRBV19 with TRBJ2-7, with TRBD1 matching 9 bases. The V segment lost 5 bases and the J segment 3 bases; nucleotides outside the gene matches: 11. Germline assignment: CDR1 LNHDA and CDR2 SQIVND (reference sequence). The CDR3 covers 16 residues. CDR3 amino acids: CASSPTGTGRFYEQYF. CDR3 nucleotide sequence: TGTGCCAGTAGTCCCACCGGGACAGGGAGATTCTACGAGCAGTACTTC.

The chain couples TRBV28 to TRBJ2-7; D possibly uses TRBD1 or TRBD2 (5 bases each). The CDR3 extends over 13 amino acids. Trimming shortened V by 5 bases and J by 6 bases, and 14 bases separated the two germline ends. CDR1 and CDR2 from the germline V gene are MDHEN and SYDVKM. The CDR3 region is CASSVTGTLEQYF. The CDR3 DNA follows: TGTGCCAGCAGTGTGACCGGGACGCTCGAGCAGTACTTC.

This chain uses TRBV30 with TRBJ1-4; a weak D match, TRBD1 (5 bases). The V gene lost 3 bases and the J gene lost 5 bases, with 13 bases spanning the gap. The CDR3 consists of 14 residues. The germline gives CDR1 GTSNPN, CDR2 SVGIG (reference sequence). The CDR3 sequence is CAWRPGQVNEKLFF. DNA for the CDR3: TGTGCCTGGAGGCCGGGGCAGGTCAATGAAAAACTGTTTTTT.

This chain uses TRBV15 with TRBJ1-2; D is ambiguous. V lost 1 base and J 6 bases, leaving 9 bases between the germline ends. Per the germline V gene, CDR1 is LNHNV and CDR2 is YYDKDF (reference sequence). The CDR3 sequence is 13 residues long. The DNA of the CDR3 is TGTGCCACCAGCAGAGGTGCCGGAGATGGCTACACCTTC. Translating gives CATSRGAGDGYTF.

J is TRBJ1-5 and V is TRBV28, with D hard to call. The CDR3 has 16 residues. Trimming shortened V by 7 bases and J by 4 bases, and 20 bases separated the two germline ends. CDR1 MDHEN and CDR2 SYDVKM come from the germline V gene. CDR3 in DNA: TGTGCCAGCATCCTCGGTGGGCAAGTAGAAAATCAGCCCCAGCATTTT. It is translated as CASILGGQVENQPQHF.

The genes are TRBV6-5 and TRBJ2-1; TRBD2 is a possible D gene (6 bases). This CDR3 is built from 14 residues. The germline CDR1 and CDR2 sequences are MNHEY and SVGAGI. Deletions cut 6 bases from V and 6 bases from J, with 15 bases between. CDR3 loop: CASRVDRGFNEQFF. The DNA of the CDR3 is TGTGCCAGCAGGGTGGATCGGGGGTTCAATGAGCAGTTCTTC.

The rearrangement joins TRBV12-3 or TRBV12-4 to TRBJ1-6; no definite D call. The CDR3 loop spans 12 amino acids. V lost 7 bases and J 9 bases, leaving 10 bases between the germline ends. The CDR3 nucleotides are TGTGCCAGCACCTGGGGTTCTTCACCCCTCCACTTT. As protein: CASTWGSSPLHF.

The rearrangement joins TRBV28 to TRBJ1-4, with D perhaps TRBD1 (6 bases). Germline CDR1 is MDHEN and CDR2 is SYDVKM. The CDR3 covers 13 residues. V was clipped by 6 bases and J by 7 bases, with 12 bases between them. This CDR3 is CASRSGAVEKLFF. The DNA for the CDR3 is TGTGCCAGCAGATCAGGGGCCGTTGAAAAACTGTTTTTT.

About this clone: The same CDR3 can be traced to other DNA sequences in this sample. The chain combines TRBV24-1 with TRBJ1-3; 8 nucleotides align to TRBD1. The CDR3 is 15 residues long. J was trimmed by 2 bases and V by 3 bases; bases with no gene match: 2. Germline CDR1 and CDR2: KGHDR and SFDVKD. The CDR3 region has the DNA TGTGCCACCAGTGATCCCAGGGGGCCTGGAAACACCATATATTTT. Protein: CATSDPRGPGNTIYF.

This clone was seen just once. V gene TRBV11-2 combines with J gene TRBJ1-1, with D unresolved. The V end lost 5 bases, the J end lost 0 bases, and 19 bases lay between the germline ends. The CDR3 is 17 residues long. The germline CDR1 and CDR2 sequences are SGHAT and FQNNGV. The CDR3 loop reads CASSPSWFRLLNTEAFF. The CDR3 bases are TGTGCCAGCAGCCCTAGTTGGTTTAGGCTATTGAACACTGAAGCTTTCTTT.

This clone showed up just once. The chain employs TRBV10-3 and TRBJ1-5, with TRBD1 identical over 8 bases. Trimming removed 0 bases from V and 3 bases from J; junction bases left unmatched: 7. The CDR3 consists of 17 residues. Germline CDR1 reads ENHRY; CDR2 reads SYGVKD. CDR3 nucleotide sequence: TGTGCCATCAGTGAGTCCCCCGACAGGGGCGCCAATCAGCCCCAGCATTTT. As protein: CAISESPDRGANQPQHF.

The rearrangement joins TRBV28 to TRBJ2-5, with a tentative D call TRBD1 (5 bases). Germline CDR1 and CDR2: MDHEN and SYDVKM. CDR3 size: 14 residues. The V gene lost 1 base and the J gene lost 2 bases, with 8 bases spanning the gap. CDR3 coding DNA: TGTGCCAGCAGTTTATTCGCAGGGCAAGAGACCCAGTACTTC. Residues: CASSLFAGQETQYF.

The CDR3 region has the DNA TGCGCCAGCAGCTTGGAGGGACCCTTCTCTGGAAACACCATATATTTT. Protein: CASSLEGPFSGNTIYF. V usage is TRBV5-1 and J usage is TRBJ1-3; a possible D gene is TRBD1 (5 bases). Trimming took off 0 bases at V and 0 bases at J, with 10 bases between the two ends. The V gene's germline CDR1 is SGHRS and CDR2 YFSETQ. The CDR3 totals 16 residues.

CDR3 amino acids: CASSQQPGGGADGYTF. The DNA of the CDR3 is TGTGCCAGCAGCCAACAGCCAGGGGGGGGTGCGGATGGCTACACCTTC. The chain recombines TRBV7-3 with TRBJ1-2, with 7 positions matching TRBD1. Trimming at V came to 5 bases and at J to 6 bases, leaving 15 bases not matched to a gene. This CDR3 contains 16 residues. The germline V gene has CDR1 SGHTA and CDR2 FQGTGA.

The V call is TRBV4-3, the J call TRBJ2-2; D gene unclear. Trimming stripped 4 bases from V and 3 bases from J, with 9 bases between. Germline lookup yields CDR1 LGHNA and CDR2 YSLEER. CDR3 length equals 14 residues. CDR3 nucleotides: TGCGCCAGCAGCCTGCAACAGCACACCGGGGAGCTGTTTTTT. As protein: CASSLQQHTGELFF.

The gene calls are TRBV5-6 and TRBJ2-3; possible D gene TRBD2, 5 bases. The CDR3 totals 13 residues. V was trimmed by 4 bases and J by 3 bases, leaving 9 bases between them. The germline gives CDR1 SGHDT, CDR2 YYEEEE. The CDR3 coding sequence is TGTGCCAGCAGCCCTAGGACTACAGATACGCAGTATTTT. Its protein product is CASSPRTTDTQYF.

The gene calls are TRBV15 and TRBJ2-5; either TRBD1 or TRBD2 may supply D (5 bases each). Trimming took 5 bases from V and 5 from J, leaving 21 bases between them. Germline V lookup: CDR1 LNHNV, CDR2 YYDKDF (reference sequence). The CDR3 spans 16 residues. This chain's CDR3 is CATSRQRGRGGETQYF. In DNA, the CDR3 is TGTGCCACCAGCCGACAGAGGGGTAGGGGTGGCGAGACCCAGTACTTC.

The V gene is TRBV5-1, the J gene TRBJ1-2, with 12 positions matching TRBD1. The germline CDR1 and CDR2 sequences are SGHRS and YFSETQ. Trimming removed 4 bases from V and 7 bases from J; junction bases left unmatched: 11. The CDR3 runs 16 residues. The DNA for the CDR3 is TGCGCCAGCAGCCCCGGGACAGGGGGCTTTTCTGTTGGCTACACCTTC. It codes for CASSPGTGGFSVGYTF.

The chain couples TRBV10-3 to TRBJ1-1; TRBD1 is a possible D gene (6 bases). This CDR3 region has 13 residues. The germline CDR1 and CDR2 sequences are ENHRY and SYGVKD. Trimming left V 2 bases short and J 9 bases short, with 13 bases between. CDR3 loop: CAISEGGRDKAFF. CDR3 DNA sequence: TGTGCCATCAGTGAGGGAGGGAGGGACAAAGCTTTCTTT.

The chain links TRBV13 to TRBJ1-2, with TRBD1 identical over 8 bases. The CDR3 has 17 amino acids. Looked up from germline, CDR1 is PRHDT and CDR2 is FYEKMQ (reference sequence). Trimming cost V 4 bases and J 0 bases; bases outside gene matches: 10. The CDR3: CASSSTGQGGTNYGYTF. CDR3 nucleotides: TGTGCCAGCAGCTCCACTGGACAGGGAGGGACTAACTATGGCTACACCTTC.